These 29 T cell receptor beta chains were sequenced from one sample in a study of T cells expressing NK-cell markers. Reanalyzing the 5' RACE reads, TCRdb keeps one entry per CDR3 protein, without DNA. The sample spans some 390,000 distinct CDR3 sequences; the ten largest clones claim around 11%. The source material was blood T cells: a sorted CD56 or NKG2C T cell subset, CD4+ or CD8+ T cells, or bulk PBMC T cells (not recorded which). The source of these receptors is a woman aged 45-59 years in good health.

The chain carries TRBV12-3 or TRBV12-4 and TRBJ2-3; the D call from TCRdb, TRBD2, cannot be confirmed without DNA. CDR3 length equals 17 residues. CDR3 loop: CASLISGRPFRTDTQYF.

The V call is TRBV5-1, the J call TRBJ2-4; TCRdb designates TRBD1, a call that cannot be tested without DNA. The length of the CDR3 is 13 residues. Germline assignment: CDR1 SGHRS and CDR2 YFSETQ. The CDR3 is CARHGDAKNIQYF. Variable domain in full (rest from reference TRBV5-1 and TRBJ2-4): KAGVTQTPRYLIKTRGQQVTLSCSPISGHRSVSWYQQTPGQGLQFLFEYFSETQRNKGNFPGRFSGRQFSNSRSEMNVSTLELGDSALYLCARHGDAKNIQYFGAGTRLSVL.

The chain combines TRBV2 with TRBJ2-3; the D gene TCRdb calls, TRBD1, cannot be checked with no DNA. Per germline, CDR1 SNHLY and CDR2 FYNNEI. CDR3 length: 14 residues. Here the CDR3 reads CASSYMGRADTQYF.

The J gene is TRBJ2-5, the V gene TRBV4-1; no DNA is available, so the TRBD2 call from TCRdb remains unchecked. CDR1 and CDR2 from the germline V gene are MGHRA and YSYEKL. The CDR3 spans 15 residues. Here the CDR3 reads CASTSDRYSGETQYF.

This chain joins TRBV12-3 or TRBV12-4 and TRBJ1-5; as DNA is missing, the TRBD1 call by TCRdb cannot be tested. The length of the CDR3 is 14 residues. CDR3: CASRDSHSNQPQHF.

This chain connects TRBV29-1 to TRBJ2-7. Germline V gene lookup returns CDR1 SQVTM and CDR2 ANQGSEA. The CDR3 is made up of 16 amino acids. This chain's CDR3 is CSVEDGVGLSSYEQYF.

The V gene is TRBV12-3 or TRBV12-4, the J gene TRBJ2-3; TCRdb names TRBD2, which stays unverified in the absence of DNA. This CDR3 comprises 14 residues. The CDR3 reads CASSLPRLVSTQYF.

The chain uses TRBV12-3 or TRBV12-4 and TRBJ2-6; as DNA is missing, the TRBD1 call by TCRdb cannot be tested. The CDR3 runs to 19 residues. The CDR3 sequence: CASSLVRGTGVSGANVLTF.

The gene calls are TRBV29-1 and TRBJ2-1; TCRdb gives TRBD2 as the D gene, but with no DNA this cannot be confirmed. Per germline, CDR1 SQVTM and CDR2 ANQGSEA. CDR3 size: 13 residues. CDR3 amino acids: CSVESPEVHEQFF.

The CDR3 spells CASSPVGYTEAFF. V gene TRBV21-1 combines with J gene TRBJ1-1. TRBV21-1 is a listed pseudogene. The CDR3 covers 13 residues.

V and J are TRBV5-1 and TRBJ2-1; the D call of TRBD2 rests on TCRdb alone, since no DNA is present to check it. This CDR3 region has 14 residues. Germline loops: CDR1 SGHRS, CDR2 YFSETQ. Here the CDR3 reads CASTPSSILDEQFF.

CDR3 in amino acids: CASSFWRNNEQFF. The chain combines TRBV12-3 or TRBV12-4 with TRBJ2-1. The CDR3 is 13 amino acids.

The chain links TRBV29-1 to TRBJ2-7; TCRdb returns TRBD2, unconfirmable since there is no DNA. Germline CDR1 and CDR2: SQVTM and ANQGSEA. This CDR3 spans 12 amino acids. CDR3 in amino acids: CSVGTPLREQYF.

This chain links TRBV4-1 with TRBJ2-7; TCRdb's D call of TRBD1 is untestable without DNA. The CDR3 has 14 amino acids. The germline V gene has CDR1 MGHRA and CDR2 YSYEKL. CDR3 residues: CASSQEQGFIEQYF.

This chain connects TRBV7-6 to TRBJ2-7. CDR3 size: 15 residues. Germline values: CDR1 SGHVS, CDR2 FNYEAQ. The chain's CDR3 is CASSLDGESSYEQYF.

This chain links TRBV10-1 with TRBJ2-2; the TRBD1 assignment by TCRdb is unverifiable without DNA. The V gene's germline CDR1 is WNHNN and CDR2 SYGVQD (reference sequence). The CDR3 contains 16 residues. CDR3 region: CASSGLGQRNTGELFF.

The chain's CDR3 is CASSYVQTGTNNQPQHF. This chain joins TRBV6-6 and TRBJ1-5; TCRdb picks TRBD1, but there is no DNA to check that call. In germline, CDR1 is MNHNY, CDR2 SVGAGI (reference sequence). The CDR3 covers 17 residues.

This rearrangement joins TRBV10-3 to TRBJ1-1. Germline V gives CDR1 ENHRY, CDR2 SYGVKD. The CDR3 is 13 residues long. The CDR3: CAIVNTANTEAFF.

This CDR3 is CASSQESAGDEKLFF. This chain connects TRBV4-1 to TRBJ1-4; TCRdb lists TRBD1, though no DNA is available to test this call. The CDR3 has 15 amino acids. Germline assignment: CDR1 MGHRA and CDR2 YSYEKL.

The genes are TRBV7-2 and TRBJ2-5. Germline lookup yields CDR1 SGHTA and CDR2 FQGNSA. This CDR3 has 13 residues. CDR3 protein: CASSFGAQETQYF.

The rearrangement links TRBV5-1 to TRBJ2-3; TCRdb indicates TRBD2, and absent DNA this call remains unverified. The CDR3 consists of 17 residues. CDR1 SGHRS and CDR2 YFSETQ come from the germline V gene. CDR3 region: CASSLPDRGLPRDTQYF.

The gene calls are TRBV6-5 and TRBJ1-1. Germline CDR1 and CDR2: MNHEY and SVGAGI. The CDR3 spans 15 residues. CDR3 sequence reads: CASSYNLEGYTEAFF.

V and J are TRBV6-1 and TRBJ1-2. The CDR3 totals 14 residues. Germline V gene sequence: CDR1 MNHNS, CDR2 SASEGT. CDR3 protein: CASSDREGYYGYTF.

This sequence joins TRBV6-2 or TRBV6-3 and TRBJ2-5; as DNA is missing, the TRBD2 call by TCRdb cannot be tested. The CDR3 is made up of 18 amino acids. Germline loops: CDR1 MNHEY, CDR2 SVGEGT. CDR3 residues: CASSYLELAGGYQETQYF.

The chain uses TRBV28 and TRBJ2-5; TCRdb's D gene call, TRBD1, goes unchecked for lack of DNA. Germline V gene data show CDR1 as MDHEN and CDR2 as SYDVKM. CDR3 length equals 13 residues. The CDR3 spells CASTPGGRETQYF.

This chain uses TRBV5-6 with TRBJ1-4. Germline V gives CDR1 SGHDT, CDR2 YYEEEE. The CDR3 runs to 15 residues. CDR3 residues: CASSQPGTPNEKLFF.

The chain has TRBV5-1 and TRBJ2-5; the D gene TCRdb calls, TRBD2, cannot be checked with no DNA. From germline, CDR1 is SGHRS and CDR2 YFSETQ. This CDR3 has 14 residues. This chain's CDR3 is CASSSGLKGETQYF. The whole variable domain, remainder taken from reference TRBV5-1 and TRBJ2-5, is KAGVTQTPRYLIKTRGQQVTLSCSPISGHRSVSWYQQTPGQGLQFLFEYFSETQRNKGNFPGRFSGRQFSNSRSEMNVSTLELGDSALYLCASSSGLKGETQYFGPGTRLLVL.

This sequence joins TRBV29-1 and TRBJ2-3; TCRdb's D gene call, TRBD1, goes unchecked for lack of DNA. CDR3 length: 13 amino acids. The germline V gene has CDR1 SQVTM and CDR2 ANQGSEA. The CDR3 protein is CSVGKGNTDTQYF.

The chain couples TRBV20-1 to TRBJ1-2; the D gene TCRdb calls, TRBD1, cannot be checked with no DNA. Germline values: CDR1 DFQATT, CDR2 SNEGSKA (reference sequence). This CDR3 has 16 amino acids. CDR3 protein: CSASLRETGTDYGYTF.